This entry describes one T cell receptor (beta chain). The antigen is not known. The data are from a study of shared clonotypes between healthy human individuals. The overall study: Three plates each covered CD4 naive and memory; CD8 naive two, CD8 memory one. General observations from the study: Despite large depth, sorted-subset datasets appeared incompletely sequenced. Relative to clonotypes present in all four donors, those not shared had lower generation probabilities.

Genomic DNA belonging to each subset was distributed in equal measure over several immunoSEQ plates. Profiled with immunoSEQ multiplex PCR; TCRdb holds only in-frame clones, not every one. Among about 380,000 clones, approximately 96% were seen once, and the ten largest hold 0.32%. The ends lost 3 bases at V and 1 base at J; junction bases unmatched: 5. The germline gives CDR1 KGHSH, CDR2 LQKENI. CDR3 size: 15 residues. The chain combines TRBV18 with TRBJ1-1; 7 nucleotides match TRBD1. Sequenced material: memory CD8+ T cells sorted from blood. Subset meaning: CD45RO+ cells pooled with CCR7-negative TemRA cells. The TCR sequence derives from a man younger than 45 in good health. The CDR3 nucleotides read TGTGCCAGCTCACCCAGACAGGGAGGGAACACTGAAGCTTTCTTT. As protein: CASSPRQGGNTEAFF. The entire variable domain, with the rest obtained from reference TRBV18 and TRBJ1-1, is as follows: NAGVMQNPRHLVRRRGQEARLRCSPMKGHSHVYWYRQLPEEGLKFMVYLQKENIIDESGMPKERFSAEFPKEGPSILRIQQVVRGDSAAYFCASSPRQGGNTEAFFGQGTRLTVV.